Listed here are 25 T cell receptor beta chains from one sample, sequenced in a study of T cell responses to AZD1222 COVID-19 vaccine. TCRdb's copy holds only in-frame clones and misses some; the assay was immunoSEQ multiplex PCR. The sample carries about 170,000 clones, 90% recorded once. The starting material was peripheral blood, obtained on day 0 of AZD1222 vaccination. These receptors came from an adult in good health.

V and J are TRBV14 and TRBJ1-1, with a weak D call TRBD1 (6 bases). CDR3 length: 15 amino acids. V lost 1 base and J lost 5, with 14 bases in between. Looked up from germline, CDR1 is SGHDN and CDR2 is FVKESK. The CDR3 sequence: CASSQVTGLGTEAFF. CDR3 sequence (DNA): TGTGCCAGCAGCCAAGTGACAGGTTTGGGGACTGAAGCTTTCTTT.

Notes on this clone: A read error may be the cause here, since a much bigger clone is one base away. The chain employs TRBV3-1 (or the pseudogene TRBV3-2) and TRBJ1-2, with TRBD1 matching 7 bases. V lost 1 base to trimming and J lost 0 bases; unmatched junction nucleotides: 2. Per germline, CDR1 LGHDT and CDR2 YNNKEL (reference sequence). This CDR3 is 15 amino acids long. This CDR3 is CASSQGTGANYGYTF. CDR3 in DNA: TGTGCCAGCAGCCAAGGTACAGGGGCTAACTATGGCTACACCTTC.

This sequence joins TRBV2 and TRBJ2-5; the D call may be TRBD1 or TRBD2 (5 bases each). The germline V gene has CDR1 SNHLY and CDR2 FYNNEI. The CDR3 runs 19 residues. Trimming pared 4 bases from V and 4 bases from J, leaving 28 bases between. The CDR3 protein is CASSGPAGTPTGPRETQYF. The CDR3 DNA sequence: TGTGCCAGCAGTGGCCCCGCCGGGACGCCCACCGGTCCACGAGAGACCCAGTACTTC. The whole variable domain, filled in from reference TRBV2 and TRBJ2-5, reads EPEVTQTPSHQVTQMGQEVILRCVPISNHLYFYWYRQILGQKVEFLVSFYNNEISEKSEIFDDQFSVERPDGSNFTLKIRSTKLEDSAMYFCASSGPAGTPTGPRETQYFGPGTRLLVL.

This chain connects TRBV7-9 to TRBJ2-3, with TRBD1 matching over 12 bases. J was trimmed by 6 bases and V by 3 bases; bases with no gene match: 4. Germline values: CDR1 SEHNR, CDR2 FQNEAQ (reference sequence). This CDR3 spans 15 amino acids. For the CDR3, the DNA is TGTGCCAGCAGCTTGGGACAGGGGGCTCGGGATACGCAGTATTTT. It codes for CASSLGQGARDTQYF.

The V and J genes are TRBV19 and TRBJ1-2; possibly TRBD1 for D (5 bases). The CDR3 runs 14 residues. Germline V gene sequence: CDR1 LNHDA, CDR2 SQIVND (reference sequence). The V end was cut by 2 bases, the J end by 6 bases, with 13 bases between. The CDR3 DNA follows: TGTGCCAGTAGTATATCAGGGCGCAGTAATGGCTACACCTTC. Encoded protein: CASSISGRSNGYTF.

The gene calls are TRBV4-2 and TRBJ1-1; TRBD1 aligns across 7 bases. With V trimmed by 1 base and J by 3 bases, 5 bases remained unmatched. Germline CDR1 and CDR2: LGHNA and YNFKEQ. This CDR3 contains 15 residues. The chain's CDR3 is CASSQAGGGDTEAFF. DNA of the CDR3: TGTGCCAGCAGCCAAGCAGGGGGAGGGGACACTGAAGCTTTCTTT.

The chain has TRBV4-1 and TRBJ1-5, with D uncertain. The V gene lost 0 bases and the J gene lost 0 bases, with 9 bases spanning the gap. The CDR3 covers 16 residues. The germline gives CDR1 MGHRA, CDR2 YSYEKL. In DNA form, the CDR3 reads TGCGCCAGCAGCCAAGATGAACACCTTAGCAATCAGCCCCAGCATTTT. This translates into CASSQDEHLSNQPQHF.

The gene calls are TRBV5-1 and TRBJ2-7; tentative D call: TRBD2 (5 bases). Germline V gene sequence: CDR1 SGHRS, CDR2 YFSETQ. V gave up 2 bases and J gave up 3 bases, with 9 bases separating them. The CDR3 is 13 residues long. CDR3 protein: CASSLSRDYEQYF. DNA for the CDR3: TGCGCCAGCAGCTTAAGCCGGGACTACGAGCAGTACTTC.

This chain connects TRBV7-9 to TRBJ1-2; 7 positions agree with TRBD1. The CDR3 totals 14 residues. The germline V gene has CDR1 SEHNR and CDR2 FQNEAQ (reference sequence). Germline trimming cut 5 bases from V and 3 bases from J; bases unmatched to any gene: 6. CDR3 bases: TGTGCCAGCAGCCCACCAGGGGGAGACTATGGCTACACCTTC. Amino acid sequence: CASSPPGGDYGYTF.

The rearrangement uses TRBV6-2 or TRBV6-3 and TRBJ1-2; D unclear. V was shortened by 0 bases and J by 1 base, with 6 bases between the two germline ends. The CDR3 contains 14 residues. The V gene's germline CDR1 is MNHEY and CDR2 SVGEGT. CDR3 residues: CASSYSSSNYGYTF. DNA of the CDR3: TGTGCCAGCAGTTACTCGAGCAGTAACTATGGCTACACCTTC.

The genes are TRBV10-3 and TRBJ2-5; weak D call: TRBD2 (7 bases). The germline V gene encodes CDR1 ENHRY and CDR2 SYGVKD. With 4 bases removed from V and 4 bases from J, the gap between germline ends came to 13 bases. The CDR3 loop spans 14 amino acids. DNA of the CDR3: TGTGCCATCAGTGCCCTGGGGGGGCGAGAGACCCAGTACTTC. This translates into CAISALGGRETQYF.

The chain's CDR3 is CASSPTPGGTGELFF. The CDR3 coding sequence is TGTGCCAGCAGCCCTACCCCGGGAGGCACCGGGGAGCTGTTTTTT. V gene TRBV6-2 or TRBV6-3 combines with J gene TRBJ2-2; 7 nucleotides align to TRBD2. With V trimmed by 6 bases and J by 4 bases, 8 bases remained unmatched. CDR1 is MNHEY, CDR2 SVGEGT, per germline. CDR3 length: 15 residues.

This chain uses TRBV5-4 with TRBJ1-2; D unclear. The V gene lost 5 bases and the J gene lost 3 bases, with 11 bases spanning the gap. This CDR3 spans 13 amino acids. Germline CDR1 and CDR2: SGHNT and YYREEE (reference sequence). This CDR3 reads CASSEGPDYGYTF. DNA for the CDR3: TGTGCCAGCAGTGAAGGACCTGACTATGGCTACACCTTC.

The genes are TRBV25-1 and TRBJ2-7, with TRBD1 as a possible D gene (6 bases). V lost 4 bases to trimming and J lost 2 bases, with 18 bases between them. CDR1 is MGHDK and CDR2 is SYGVNS in the germline V gene. This CDR3 has 16 residues. This CDR3 reads CASSASGPPGAYEQYF. CDR3 DNA sequence: TGTGCCAGCAGTGCCTCGGGACCTCCAGGGGCCTACGAGCAGTACTTC.

The chain recombines TRBV9 with TRBJ2-3; D not resolved. V lost 4 bases and J 6 bases, leaving 9 bases between the germline ends. The CDR3 runs 12 residues. Germline values: CDR1 SGDLS, CDR2 YYNGEE. CDR3 loop: CASSPAPDTQYF. The CDR3, as DNA: TGTGCCAGCAGCCCCGCACCCGATACGCAGTATTTT.

This clone was seen only once. The chain recombines TRBV6-2 or TRBV6-3 with TRBJ1-6, with a weak D call TRBD1 (5 bases). Germline assignment: CDR1 MNHEY and CDR2 SVGEGT. V gave up 4 bases and J gave up 7 bases, with 17 bases separating them. This CDR3 contains 16 residues. The DNA for the CDR3 is TGTGCCAGCAGTTCCGACAGCCTTAGAGGGAATTCACCCCTCCACTTT. Translation: CASSSDSLRGNSPLHF.

The chain recombines TRBV6-5 with TRBJ2-7, with 9 bases identical to TRBD1. The CDR3 loop spans 14 amino acids. Germline values: CDR1 MNHEY, CDR2 SVGAGI. With 6 bases clipped from V and 3 bases from J, the junction kept 6 bases outside the gene matches. The CDR3 DNA follows: TGTGCCAGCAGACAGGGACAGGGCAACTACGAGCAGTACTTC. This translates into CASRQGQGNYEQYF.

This rearrangement joins TRBV12-3 or TRBV12-4 to TRBJ1-1, with 7 bases that match TRBD1. This CDR3 contains 13 residues. Trimming cost V 4 bases and J 5 bases; bases outside gene matches: 4. As DNA, the CDR3 is TGTGCCAGCAGTTCGACAGGGCGGACTGAAGCTTTCTTT. Translation gives CASSSTGRTEAFF.

The count of this clone is one. J is TRBJ1-5 and V is TRBV5-1; 12 bases agree with TRBD1. CDR3 size: 17 residues. V was clipped by 4 bases and J by 3 bases; unmatched bases: 8. The germline V gene encodes CDR1 SGHRS and CDR2 YFSETQ. CDR3 loop: CASSTGTGGAINQPQHF. CDR3 in DNA: TGCGCCAGCAGCACTGGGACAGGGGGCGCCATCAATCAGCCCCAGCATTTT.

The chain employs TRBV4-2 and TRBJ2-3; 8 nucleotides agree with TRBD2. V trimming: 4 bases; J trimming: 5 bases; junction bases outside the gene matches: 5. The CDR3 totals 14 residues. Germline CDR1 reads LGHNA; CDR2 reads YNFKEQ. The CDR3 reads CASSPIAGLDTQYF. CDR3 bases: TGTGCCAGCAGCCCTATAGCGGGGTTAGATACGCAGTATTTT.

This sequence joins TRBV19 and TRBJ1-1; D not resolved. From germline, CDR1 is LNHDA and CDR2 SQIVND (reference sequence). This CDR3 region has 15 residues. Trimming removed 11 bases from V and 5 bases from J, with 24 bases in between. CDR3 DNA: TGTGCCCGACCTCCTCGGAGGCTCAGCAGGACTGAAGCTTTCTTT. Translation: CARPPRRLSRTEAFF.

This clone occurred once. V and J are TRBV27 and TRBJ1-2, with no clear D. This CDR3 region has 17 residues. The V gene's germline CDR1 is MNHEY and CDR2 SMNVEV (reference sequence). V was clipped by 2 bases and J by 4 bases, with 20 bases between them. Written as DNA, the CDR3 is TGTGCCAGCAGTTTAAGCGGCCCCCCTGTAAGGTTCTATGGCTACACCTTC. Translated, it gives CASSLSGPPVRFYGYTF.

V and J are TRBV5-5 and TRBJ2-7; maybe TRBD2 (6 bases). The CDR3 is 13 amino acids. V was pared by 4 bases and J by 0 bases, with 8 bases between. CDR1 SGHKS and CDR2 YYEKEE come from the germline V gene (reference sequence). Here the CDR3 DNA reads TGTGCCAGCAGCCCCGGGAGCTCCTACGAGCAGTACTTC. This sequence encodes CASSPGSSYEQYF.

The V call is TRBV6-5, the J call TRBJ1-2; D unclear. The CDR3 contains 13 residues. V was cut by 6 bases and J by 4 bases, with 12 bases left in between. Germline lookup yields CDR1 MNHEY and CDR2 SVGAGI. The CDR3 DNA sequence: TGTGCCAGCAGACCAACCGGGGTCTATGGCTACACCTTC. Protein sequence: CASRPTGVYGYTF.

The CDR3 loop reads CASSPRDRNTGELFF. The DNA of the CDR3 is TGTGCCAGCAGCCCGCGGGACAGGAACACCGGGGAGCTGTTTTTT. This chain connects TRBV5-6 to TRBJ2-2; a weak D match, TRBD1 (7 bases). From germline, CDR1 is SGHDT and CDR2 YYEEEE. Trimming cost V 4 bases and J 1 base, with 11 bases left between them. The CDR3 runs to 15 residues. The entire variable domain, with the rest obtained from reference TRBV5-6 and TRBJ2-2, is as follows: DAGVTQSPTHLIKTRGQQVTLRCSPKSGHDTVSWYQQALGQGPQFIFQYYEEEERQRGNFPDRFSGHQFPNYSSELNVNALLLGDSALYLCASSPRDRNTGELFFGEGSRLTVL.